Listed here is a single T cell receptor (beta chain). Its antigen is still unknown. Per germline, CDR1 ENHRY and CDR2 SYGVKD. Trimming cost V 2 bases and J 3 bases; bases outside gene matches: 6. The CDR3 sequence is 16 residues long. This specimen comes from a study of graft-versus-host responses after intestinal transplantation. Study outcomes and limitations: Recipient-marrow GvH clones were detected, some having first appeared in ileum or blood.

Some clones are missing from TCRdb's copy, which holds only in-frame ones; the method was immunoSEQ multiplex PCR. The table includes tens of thousands of clones, approximately 95% detected once. This chain uses TRBV10-3 with TRBJ2-3; the match to TRBD2 covers 9 bases. The source of this sequence is a human donor who was the organ donor for an intestinal transplant. Sequences were derived from unstimulated CD8+ T cells sorted from spleen or lymph node cells, sampled before transplant. The CDR3 DNA reads TGTGCCATCAGTGAGAAGGCGGGGGGGCTGACAGATACGCAGTATTTT. As protein: CAISEKAGGLTDTQYF.